Below are 3 T cell receptor beta chains sequenced from a single sample in a study of T-cell memory formation after mild COVID-19. TCRdb re-analysed the 5' RACE reads in MiXCR, keeping a single row per CDR3 protein. The sample records just under 350,000 distinct CDR3 sequences, 13% being singletons. The sample comprised PBMCs or a T cell subset sorted from them (not recorded which). These receptors originate from a young man who had mild COVID-19 (a few samples of this study predate the infection). Cell type and time point are not known.

Written as DNA, the CDR3 is TGCGCCAGCAGCCGCCTCACAGATACGCAGTATTTT. This sequence encodes CASSRLTDTQYF. The V and J genes are TRBV5-1 and TRBJ2-3, with D hard to call. CDR3 length: 12 residues. Germline assignment: CDR1 SGHRS and CDR2 YFSETQ. V lost 4 bases to trimming and J lost 2 bases, with 5 bases between them.

The chain joins TRBV20-1 to TRBJ2-1; either TRBD1 or TRBD2 may supply D (5 bases each). Trimming left V 3 bases short and J 10 bases short, with 16 bases between. The CDR3 loop spans 13 amino acids. Germline V CDR1 and CDR2: DFQATT, SNEGSKA (reference sequence). In nucleotides, the CDR3 is TGCAGTGCTAGTAAGGGACGGCTCGGCGAGCAGTTCTTC. Its translation: CSASKGRLGEQFF.

This chain joins TRBV29-1 and TRBJ1-1; no definite D call. Between the trimmed V and J ends, which lost 4 bases and 3 bases, there was a span of 12 bases. The CDR3 is made up of 13 amino acids. Looked up from germline, CDR1 is SQVTM and CDR2 is ANQGSEA. CDR3 bases: TGCAGCGTTGTGCAGCTCTCGGACACTGAAGCTTTCTTT. Amino acid sequence: CSVVQLSDTEAFF.